This T cell receptor (beta chain) originates from a study of radiotherapy plus CTLA-4 blockade in lung cancer. V shed 6 bases and J 4 bases; nucleotides not matched to a gene: 9. The CDR3 loop spans 14 amino acids. Germline lookup yields CDR1 SQVTM and CDR2 ANQGSEA. Assay used: immunoSEQ multiplex PCR; TCRdb lists only in-frame clones, some missing. The sample shows tens of thousands of clones, over 70% of them seen only once. This receptor was obtained from a human donor with non-small cell lung cancer who had a partial response to radiotherapy plus ipilimumab. Here the sequenced sample was peripheral blood, taken from a patient treated with radiotherapy plus ipilimumab. This chain links TRBV29-1 with TRBJ1-1; 9 bases are a match to TRBD1. CDR3 amino acids: CSVLRRQGVTEAFF. The CDR3 DNA reads as TGCAGCGTACTAAGGAGACAGGGGGTCACTGAAGCTTTCTTT. The whole variable domain, filled in from reference TRBV29-1 and TRBJ1-1, reads SAVISQKPSRDICQRGTSLTIQCQVDSQVTMMFWYRQQPGQSLTLIATANQGSEATYESGFVIDKFPISRPNLTFSTLTVSNMSPEDSSIYLCSVLRRQGVTEAFFGQGTRLTVV.